This record covers a single T cell receptor beta chain. Total RNA and DNA came together from roughly 20-30 mg of bulk tissue without cell sorting. Reverse transcription of around 0.45 ug total RNA with a constant-region primer produced TCR beta cDNA. A slightly modified ARM-PCR protocol with three nested multiplex PCR rounds produced these TCR beta libraries. TCRdb passed the multiplex PCR reads through MiXCR, listing each CDR3 protein once. This sample has roughly 120,000 distinct CDR3 sequences, with around two thirds found just once. This sample stems from a study of tumor-infiltrating lymphocytes in primary liver carcinoma. Specimen: liver tumor tissue from sampling region 1. The subset denotes: tumor region T1, superior pole. The sequence came from a woman aged 55 to 70 with primary liver carcinoma and hepatitis B virus infection.

The CDR3 DNA is TGTGCCAGCAGCTCAAACAGGGTCTGGAAGCCCCAGTATTTT. This translates into CASSSNRVWKPQYF. The rearrangement uses TRBV28 and TRBJ1-5, with D possibly being TRBD1 (6 bases). The J call is doubtful: the DNA matches TRBJ2-3 better. Per germline, CDR1 MDHEN and CDR2 SYDVKM. The CDR3 is 14 amino acids.